Given below is one TCR beta chain in context. The antigen is not known. The entry originates in a study of cytomegalovirus exposure and HLA in healthy donors. Study as a whole: One earlier analysis, a look at roughly 180 million T cells, found about 110 million unique TCR beta sequences.

The PCR employed 60 Vbeta primers together with 13 Jbeta primers. Sequenced by immunoSEQ multiplex PCR; TCRdb stores in-frame clones only, minus some. The table for this sample gives more than 45,000 clones. Study-level points and caveats: Common viral pathogens seemed to be connected with several of the most significant clusters, according to a later analysis. The authors listed some 160 TCR beta chains as cytomegalovirus-associated. Presence/absence analyses assumed roughly uniform sequencing depth across donors, which may not hold.

Trimming stripped 1 base from V and 1 base from J, with 3 bases between. The germline V gene has CDR1 SGHRS and CDR2 YFSETQ. The CDR3 is made up of 12 amino acids. Material: PBMCs. The receptor was isolated from a woman in her forties in good health and CMV-seronegative. This chain connects TRBV5-1 to TRBJ2-7; no clear D gene. The CDR3 protein is CASSLPSYEQYF. The DNA of the CDR3 is TGCGCCAGCAGCTTGCCGTCCTACGAGCAGTACTTC.